This T cell receptor beta chain was sequenced for a study of T cells after yellow fever vaccination. They built TCR cDNA with 5'RACE template switching, a step that put in a universal primer site and UMIs. MiXCR, applied by TCRdb to the 5' RACE reads, yields one record per CDR3 protein. The table includes a few hundred thousand distinct CDR3 sequences, about 19% detected once. Findings of the study overall: Abundant bulk-derived clonotypes could contaminate FACS-sorted repertoires. The booster response re-showed most primary clones: approximately 95% CD4, around 85% CD8.

J gave up 6 bases and V 1 base, and 3 bases lay outside the gene matches. The CDR3 runs 16 residues. Germline loops: CDR1 LGHDT, CDR2 YNNKEL (reference sequence). A note on this clonotype: The antigen is undetermined.

The chain is built from TRBV3-1 and TRBJ2-2; 12 bases match TRBD2. The source was PBMCs, collected 15 days after the yellow fever booster vaccination. The TCR sequence derives from a man younger than 45 who received the YFV17D yellow fever vaccine. CDR3 in DNA: TGTGCCAGCAGCCAAGGACTAGCGGGAGTGGCCGGGGAGCTGTTTTTT. Protein: CASSQGLAGVAGELFF.